This is a list of T cell receptor beta chains from one sample in a study of T cell repertoires in cytomegalovirus infection. TCRdb fed the reads into MiXCR, producing one record per CDR3 protein. Here the sample spans more than 35,000 distinct CDR3 sequences, about 52% being singletons. Which antigens these TCRs recognize remains unknown. Sequenced material: CD8+ T cells from cultured PBMCs, taken from culture after CMV antigen stimulation. The receptors derive from a human donor in good health (CMV status not recorded). Some clones in this sample may be carry-over from other donors' samples. The conserved cysteine and the conserved F or W are not part of the CDR3 here. Size is omitted from some rows. Given values are once, few, many or a class for expanded clones.

clone_size	v_call	cdr3_aa
once	TRBV6-6	ASRSPGLAGGRGEQY
NA	TRBV27	ASSPGIQYNEQF
NA	TRBV27	ASSLKSGPLIYEQY
NA	TRBV7-4	ASSSPGGTSGRAWETQY
once	TRBV6-5	ASSYWGNTEAF
once	TRBV5-1	ASSSGTDSPLH
NA	TRBV7-6	ASSLGQSYTGELF
many	TRBV6-2/TRBV6-3	ASSYAKGEQF
NA	TRBV13	ASSSDRGLVNEQF
NA	TRBV19	ASSPGQGALYEQY
few	TRBV7-2	ASTFRHDNEQF
NA	TRBV7-6	ASSPSRGQETQY
NA	TRBV5-4	ASTRRGQGRRNTEAF
once	TRBV7-6	ASSSAGTGLSGPYYGYT
once	TRBV7-8	ASSFRRDRVTYEQY
NA	TRBV5-6	ASSFPESYEQY